The clone carrying this T cell receptor beta chain was seen a single time. The data stem from a study of tumor-infiltrating lymphocytes in primary liver carcinoma. The blood RNA (from unsorted whole blood) was obtained, and germline DNA was also extracted. Trimming removed 4 bases at V and 9 bases at J, with 16 bases between. This CDR3 has 13 residues. CDR1 and CDR2 (germline): GTSNPN, SVGIG (reference sequence). Constant-region priming of 500 to 550 ng total RNA yielded TCR beta cDNA. Slightly modified ARM-PCR, run as three nested multiplex PCR rounds, produced the TCR beta libraries. For around 11 cycles apiece, the opening two PCR rounds ran with TRBV1-TRBV30 forward primers and a C-beta reverse primer. Using its own MiXCR run on the multiplex PCR reads, TCRdb lists one record per CDR3 protein. In the table there are about 300,000 distinct CDR3 sequences, more than 55% of which are singletons.

Source material: peripheral blood. This receptor was identified in a man aged 40-49 years with primary liver carcinoma and hepatitis B virus infection. V and J are TRBV30 and TRBJ1-5, with D possibly matching TRBD1 (5 bases). CDR3 protein: CAWNVQVDPPQHF. Here the CDR3 DNA reads TGTGCCTGGAATGTACAGGTAGATCCGCCCCAGCATTTT.